These 15 T cell receptor beta chains came from one sample sequenced in a study of T cells after posttransplantation cyclophosphamide. The method was immunoSEQ multiplex PCR; TCRdb's version includes in-frame clones alone and lacks a portion of them. Of around 13,000 clones in the sample, around 81% were seen once. Sequenced input: memory CD4+ T cells sorted from PBMCs. Receptors originate from a man between 45 and 60 years old in good health, CMV-negative, and a related stem cell transplant donor.

The chain is built from TRBV5-1 and TRBJ1-2; 9 bases fit TRBD1. J was trimmed by 6 bases and V by 4 bases; bases with no gene match: 4. The V gene's germline CDR1 is SGHRS and CDR2 YFSETQ. CDR3 length: 13 residues. The CDR3 DNA sequence: TGCGCCAGCAGCCCACAGGGGGCGCATGGCTACACCTTC. Translation gives CASSPQGAHGYTF.

The chain is built from TRBV4-1 and TRBJ2-5; 9 bases line up with TRBD2. With 3 bases clipped from V and 5 bases from J, the junction kept 7 bases outside the gene matches. The CDR3 has 15 amino acids. Germline V gene data show CDR1 as MGHRA and CDR2 as YSYEKL. CDR3 bases: TGCGCCAGCAGCCACGTGGTCAGCGGGAGGGAGACCCAGTACTTC. This sequence encodes CASSHVVSGRETQYF.

The chain carries TRBV7-8 and TRBJ1-2; possibly TRBD1 for D (5 bases). The CDR3 is made up of 13 amino acids. Trimming left V 5 bases short and J 7 bases short, with 14 bases between. Germline-derived CDR1 and CDR2 are SGHVS and FQNEAQ. The CDR3 is CASSVGTGGGYTF. The CDR3 bases are TGTGCCAGCAGCGTCGGGACGGGGGGTGGCTACACCTTC. The full variable domain, with the rest looked up from reference TRBV7-8 and TRBJ1-2, is GAGVSQSPRYKVAKRGQDVALRCDPISGHVSLFWYQQALGQGPEFLTYFQNEAQLDKSGLPSDRFFAERPEGSVSTLKIQRTQQEDSAVYLCASSVGTGGGYTFGSGTRLTVV.

The chain couples TRBV5-1 to TRBJ1-1, with D perhaps TRBD1 (6 bases). The CDR3 consists of 15 residues. Looked up from germline, CDR1 is SGHRS and CDR2 is YFSETQ. V was trimmed by 4 bases and J by 2 bases, leaving 15 bases between them. CDR3 nucleotides: TGCGCCAGCAGCCTATGGACAGACCTAAACACTGAAGCTTTCTTT. This sequence encodes CASSLWTDLNTEAFF.

Of note for this clone: Other DNA sequences of this sample code for an identical CDR3. The gene calls are TRBV9 and TRBJ2-3, with D perhaps TRBD1 (6 bases). Looked up from germline, CDR1 is SGDLS and CDR2 is YYNGEE. V was cut by 2 bases and J by 3 bases, with 13 bases left in between. The CDR3 runs 15 residues. CDR3 amino acids: CASSVVDRPTDTQYF. As DNA, the CDR3 is TGTGCCAGCAGCGTGGTGGACAGACCGACAGATACGCAGTATTTT.

The genes are TRBV5-1 and TRBJ2-3, with D possibly being TRBD1 (5 bases). The CDR3 has 13 residues. CDR1 and CDR2 from the germline V gene are SGHRS and YFSETQ. Trimming removed 2 bases at V and 6 bases at J, with 10 bases between. The CDR3 region is CASSFWGRDTQYF. CDR3 bases: TGCGCCAGCAGCTTTTGGGGCAGGGATACGCAGTATTTT.

This chain connects TRBV6-6 to TRBJ1-2, with D unclear. Germline V gives CDR1 MNHNY, CDR2 SVGAGI (reference sequence). There are 13 residues in the CDR3. V was cut by 6 bases and J by 0 bases, with 8 bases left in between. This CDR3 reads CASRLQANYGYTF. CDR3 nucleotide sequence: TGTGCCAGCAGACTGCAGGCTAACTATGGCTACACCTTC.

J is TRBJ2-3 and V is TRBV27, with 10 bases matching TRBD2. The CDR3 loop spans 16 amino acids. From germline, CDR1 is MNHEY and CDR2 SMNVEV (reference sequence). The V gene end was trimmed by 0 bases and the J gene end by 8 bases; junction bases not matched to a gene: 8. Here the CDR3 reads CASSLSSAGGRGTQYF. The CDR3 bases are TGTGCCAGCAGTTTATCCTCAGCGGGGGGGCGCGGTACGCAGTATTTT.

The gene calls are TRBV10-3 and TRBJ1-2; 8 positions agree with TRBD1. V lost 6 bases, J lost 4 bases, and 7 bases stayed unmatched. The CDR3 extends over 14 amino acids. The V gene's germline CDR1 is ENHRY and CDR2 SYGVKD. The CDR3 DNA reads as TGTGCCATCAGCAACCAGGGGGCCACCTATGGCTACACCTTC. Translation: CAISNQGATYGYTF.

The chain uses TRBV11-1 and TRBJ2-7; no definite D call. V lost 5 bases and J 3 bases, leaving 5 bases between the germline ends. The CDR3 totals 11 residues. CDR1 and CDR2 (germline): SGHAT, FQDESV (reference sequence). The chain's CDR3 is CASSKSYEQYF. In nucleotides, the CDR3 is TGTGCCAGCAGCAAGAGCTACGAGCAGTACTTC.

The chain's CDR3 is CASSRTGEAQPQHF. The CDR3 DNA sequence: TGTGCCAGCTCACGGACAGGGGAGGCTCAGCCCCAGCATTTT. The genes are TRBV18 and TRBJ1-5; 9 bases match TRBD1. The CDR3 totals 14 residues. V was pared by 4 bases and J by 6 bases, with 4 bases of the junction left unmatched. Germline assignment: CDR1 KGHSH and CDR2 LQKENI.

The chain employs TRBV5-1 and TRBJ2-5, with a tentative D call TRBD2 (6 bases). CDR3 length: 15 residues. V gave up 1 base and J gave up 5 bases, with 15 bases separating them. The V gene's germline CDR1 is SGHRS and CDR2 YFSETQ. The CDR3, as DNA: TGCGCCAGCAGCTTGAACGGGAGAAGGGAGGAGACCCAGTACTTC. Encoded protein: CASSLNGRREETQYF.

The CDR3 nucleotides are TGTGCCAGCAGCTTGGAAGCCCCACTAGGGATCGCGCAGTATTTT. Translating it yields CASSLEAPLGIAQYF. This chain links TRBV5-4 with TRBJ2-3; TRBD2 might be the D (5 bases). V was clipped by 0 bases and J by 10 bases, with 18 bases between them. Germline CDR1 reads SGHNT; CDR2 reads YYREEE (reference sequence). The CDR3 has 15 residues.

The table lists this clone with a few counts. The chain has TRBV2 and TRBJ1-5; no clear D gene. This CDR3 contains 14 residues. Between the trimmed V and J ends, which lost 4 bases and 5 bases, there was a span of 12 bases. Germline CDR1 SNHLY, CDR2 FYNNEI. The CDR3 sequence: CASSATAVDQPQHF. DNA of the CDR3: TGTGCCAGCAGTGCTACGGCGGTGGATCAGCCCCAGCATTTT.

The rearrangement links TRBV9 to TRBJ2-7; weak D call: TRBD1 (5 bases). This CDR3 has 15 residues. Germline CDR1 and CDR2: SGDLS and YYNGEE. Trimming removed 4 bases at V and 6 bases at J, with 20 bases between. For the CDR3, the DNA is TGTGCCAGCAGCCCGACCGCCCAGGGAAGGCTCGAGCAGTACTTC. It is translated as CASSPTAQGRLEQYF.